The 24 T cell receptor beta chains below all came from one sample that was sequenced in a study of T cell responses to AZD1222 COVID-19 vaccine. Here immunoSEQ multiplex PCR was the method, and the copy in TCRdb shows in-frame clones only, minus some. The table records roughly 53,000 clones, around 83% of them present only once. Sample: peripheral blood, taken on day 0 of MenACWY control vaccination. Source of these receptors: an adult in good health.

The chain links TRBV19 to TRBJ1-2; D gene unclear. Trimming took 4 bases from V and 1 from J, leaving 10 bases between them. From germline, CDR1 is LNHDA and CDR2 SQIVND (reference sequence). The CDR3 has 14 residues. CDR3 in amino acids: CASSRGAFNYGYTF. In DNA form, the CDR3 reads TGTGCCAGTAGTAGAGGAGCCTTTAACTATGGCTACACCTTC.

There are a few counts of this clone. V is TRBV9 and J is TRBJ2-7; TRBD2 might be the D (5 bases). The CDR3 extends over 17 amino acids. V gave up 3 bases and J gave up 2 bases, with 21 bases separating them. Germline loops: CDR1 SGDLS, CDR2 YYNGEE. CDR3 residues: CASSAGWMGAETYEQYF. In nucleotides, the CDR3 is TGTGCCAGCAGCGCCGGGTGGATGGGAGCGGAGACCTACGAGCAGTACTTC.

The chain has TRBV15 and TRBJ1-1; 7 nucleotides align to TRBD1. The CDR3 spans 14 residues. J lost 1 base, V lost 3 bases, and 2 bases had no gene match. CDR1 is LNHNV and CDR2 is YYDKDF in the germline V gene (reference sequence). CDR3 coding DNA: TGTGCCACCAGCAGGGACAGGTCGAACACTGAAGCTTTCTTT. Translation: CATSRDRSNTEAFF.

This chain links TRBV3-1 (or the pseudogene TRBV3-2) with TRBJ2-2; 14 bases line up with TRBD2. The germline V gene encodes CDR1 LGHDT and CDR2 YNNKEL (reference sequence). V was clipped by 4 bases and J by 4 bases; unmatched bases: 8. This CDR3 region has 18 residues. The CDR3 DNA follows: TGTGCCAGCAGCCGGTATGGGACTAGCGGGAGTGGCACCGGGGAGCTGTTTTTT. Translating gives CASSRYGTSGSGTGELFF.

The chain employs TRBV2 and TRBJ1-4, with TRBD1 matching 8 bases. V dropped 6 bases and J dropped 4; count of bases not matched to a gene: 7. The germline V gene has CDR1 SNHLY and CDR2 FYNNEI. This CDR3 is built from 15 residues. CDR3 in amino acids: CASSLGTGLNEKLFF. CDR3 in DNA: TGTGCCAGCAGCCTTGGGACAGGACTTAATGAAAAACTGTTTTTT. The whole variable domain, remainder taken from reference TRBV2 and TRBJ1-4, is EPEVTQTPSHQVTQMGQEVILRCVPISNHLYFYWYRQILGQKVEFLVSFYNNEISEKSEIFDDQFSVERPDGSNFTLKIRSTKLEDSAMYFCASSLGTGLNEKLFFGSGTQLSVL.

The CDR3 loop is CASSSRQTTNEKLFF. CDR3 sequence (DNA): TGTGCCAGCAGCTCCAGACAAACAACTAATGAAAAACTGTTTTTT. The chain joins TRBV7-2 to TRBJ1-4; no firm D call. The CDR3 spans 15 residues. V was clipped by 4 bases and J by 0 bases, with 9 bases between them. The V gene's germline CDR1 is SGHTA and CDR2 FQGNSA.

The chain joins TRBV5-1 to TRBJ2-1, with D perhaps matching TRBD2 (5 bases). The CDR3 has 16 amino acids. Germline CDR1 and CDR2: SGHRS and YFSETQ. Trimming pared 4 bases from V and 2 bases from J, leaving 16 bases between. The CDR3 coding sequence is TGCGCCAGCAGCAGAGGACTCCCCAACCCCTACAATGAGCAGTTCTTC. This translates into CASSRGLPNPYNEQFF.

This clone showed up just a few times. The CDR3 sequence: CASSPQAGTGISVGTQYF. The CDR3 coding sequence is TGTGCCAGCAGCCCCCAAGCTGGGACAGGGATATCGGTGGGTACGCAGTATTTT. J is TRBJ2-3 and V is TRBV7-9; TRBD1 agrees at 9 bases. This CDR3 region has 18 residues. The V gene's germline CDR1 is SEHNR and CDR2 FQNEAQ (reference sequence). V gave up 5 bases and J gave up 8 bases; unmatched junction bases: 20.

The rearrangement joins TRBV5-1 to TRBJ2-1, with D unclear. The V end lost 0 bases, the J end lost 9 bases, and 7 bases lay between the germline ends. Germline CDR1 is SGHRS and CDR2 is YFSETQ. The CDR3 runs 12 residues. This chain's CDR3 is CASSLEAPEQFF. The CDR3 DNA reads as TGCGCCAGCAGCTTGGAGGCTCCTGAGCAGTTCTTC. Using reference TRBV5-1 and TRBJ2-1 for the parts outside the CDR3, the full variable domain is KAGVTQTPRYLIKTRGQQVTLSCSPISGHRSVSWYQQTPGQGLQFLFEYFSETQRNKGNFPGRFSGRQFSNSRSEMNVSTLELGDSALYLCASSLEAPEQFFGPGTRLTVL.

The rearrangement joins TRBV6-2 or TRBV6-3 to TRBJ1-2; TRBD1 is a possible D gene (5 bases). The CDR3 has 16 amino acids. The germline CDR1 and CDR2 sequences are MNHEY and SVGEGT. V was shortened by 6 bases and J by 7 bases, with 24 bases between the two germline ends. The CDR3 loop is CASSRFSIKGRGGYTF. CDR3 DNA: TGTGCCAGCAGCCGGTTTAGTATCAAGGGGCGAGGTGGCTACACCTTC.

The chain carries TRBV7-9 and TRBJ1-4; no clear D gene. The CDR3 consists of 13 residues. Germline CDR1 SEHNR, CDR2 FQNEAQ (reference sequence). The germline V and J ends were trimmed by 1 base and 9 bases, with 9 bases remaining between them. DNA of the CDR3: TGTGCCAGCAGCTTAGACCCAGGACAAAAACTGTTTTTT. It specifies CASSLDPGQKLFF.

The V and J genes are TRBV7-9 and TRBJ2-5; D is possibly TRBD1 or TRBD2 (5 bases each). Germline V gene lookup returns CDR1 SEHNR and CDR2 FQNEAQ (reference sequence). CDR3 length: 14 amino acids. Trimming pared 3 bases from V and 5 bases from J, leaving 13 bases between. CDR3 protein: CASSLAGTEETQYF. CDR3 sequence (DNA): TGTGCCAGCAGCTTGGCAGGGACCGAGGAGACCCAGTACTTC.

The rearrangement joins TRBV5-6 to TRBJ2-1; 7 bases fit TRBD2. This CDR3 has 15 residues. V was clipped by 1 base and J by 9 bases; unmatched bases: 10. Germline loops: CDR1 SGHDT, CDR2 YYEEEE. This CDR3 reads CASSLMSGLVSEQFF. For the CDR3, the DNA is TGTGCCAGCAGCTTGATGTCCGGACTAGTTAGTGAGCAGTTCTTC.

The chain joins TRBV10-1 to TRBJ2-7; TRBD2 aligns across 14 bases. CDR3 length: 16 amino acids. The V gene end was trimmed by 8 bases and the J gene end by 0 bases; junction bases not matched to a gene: 6. Germline CDR1 and CDR2: WNHNN and SYGVQD (reference sequence). The CDR3 sequence: CASVGTSGGSSYEQYF. The CDR3 DNA sequence: TGCGCCAGCGTCGGGACTAGCGGGGGTAGCTCCTACGAGCAGTACTTC.

The chain recombines TRBV9 with TRBJ2-2; D gene uncertain. The CDR3 runs to 16 residues. The V end lost 0 bases, the J end lost 2 bases, and 11 bases lay between the germline ends. Germline V CDR1 and CDR2: SGDLS, YYNGEE. The CDR3 nucleotides are TGTGCCAGCAGCGTAGCTTCGGGTGCCAACACCGGGGAGCTGTTTTTT. Residues: CASSVASGANTGELFF.

This clone was observed once. The chain combines TRBV7-2 with TRBJ1-2, with a tentative D call TRBD1 (6 bases). This CDR3 comprises 17 residues. Germline CDR1 and CDR2: SGHTA and FQGNSA. Trimming pared 5 bases from V and 2 bases from J, leaving 21 bases between. CDR3 residues: CASSLHLVRGTNYGYTF. CDR3 sequence (DNA): TGTGCCAGCAGCCTCCACTTGGTCAGGGGTACAAACTATGGCTACACCTTC.

In its sample, this clone was seen a few times. The chain recombines TRBV5-4 with TRBJ2-2, with D possibly TRBD2 on 5 matching bases. In germline, CDR1 is SGHNT, CDR2 YYREEE (reference sequence). This CDR3 spans 15 amino acids. Trimming left V 1 base short and J 4 bases short, with 11 bases between. The CDR3 spells CASSLIGSSTGELFF. Here the CDR3 DNA reads TGTGCCAGCAGCTTGATAGGGAGCTCCACCGGGGAGCTGTTTTTT. Looking up the rest from reference TRBV5-4 and TRBJ2-2 gives the full variable domain: ETGVTQSPTHLIKTRGQQVTLRCSSQSGHNTVSWYQQALGQGPQFIFQYYREEENGRGNFPPRFSGLQFPNYSSELNVNALELDDSALYLCASSLIGSSTGELFFGEGSRLTVL.

The chain couples TRBV6-5 to TRBJ1-5, with D possibly being TRBD1 (6 bases). Germline V gene sequence: CDR1 MNHEY, CDR2 SVGAGI. CDR3 length equals 14 residues. V was clipped by 10 bases and J by 3 bases, with 16 bases between them. In DNA, the CDR3 is TGTGCCACCCGCAACAGGGTGCCCAATCAGCCCCAGCATTTT. Translating gives CATRNRVPNQPQHF.

The rearrangement joins TRBV28 to TRBJ1-6, with TRBD1 matching over 9 bases. There are 14 residues in the CDR3. Per the germline V gene, CDR1 is MDHEN and CDR2 is SYDVKM. V dropped 5 bases and J dropped 8; count of bases not matched to a gene: 4. The CDR3 reads CASSPGTGHSPLHF. CDR3 DNA sequence: TGTGCCAGCAGTCCCGGGACAGGGCATTCACCCCTCCACTTT.

This chain connects TRBV29-1 to TRBJ2-7; D is uncertain. Trimming removed 7 bases at V and 0 bases at J, with 25 bases between. CDR1 is SQVTM, CDR2 ANQGSEA, per germline. This CDR3 is built from 17 residues. CDR3 protein: CSASGRRSGLRSYEQYF. CDR3 bases: TGCAGCGCCTCGGGTCGCAGGAGTGGGTTGCGCTCCTACGAGCAGTACTTC.

The rearrangement uses TRBV28 and TRBJ2-7; 12 bases map to TRBD2. The CDR3 has 15 amino acids. V was pared by 4 bases and J by 2 bases, with 3 bases of the junction left unmatched. Germline loops: CDR1 MDHEN, CDR2 SYDVKM. The CDR3 coding sequence is TGTGCCAGCAGTTCGCTAGCGGGAGGGCCCTACGAGCAGTACTTC. The encoded protein is CASSSLAGGPYEQYF.

This clone was counted only a few times. V usage is TRBV19 and J usage is TRBJ1-2; D is perhaps TRBD1 (6 bases). CDR1 and CDR2 (germline): LNHDA, SQIVND (reference sequence). The length of the CDR3 is 14 residues. The V gene lost 5 bases and the J gene lost 4 bases, with 14 bases spanning the gap. The CDR3 DNA is TGTGCCAGTAGTGACAGGCGGGGGGGCTATGGCTACACCTTC. Protein: CASSDRRGGYGYTF. Using reference TRBV19 and TRBJ1-2 for the parts outside the CDR3, the full variable domain is DGGITQSPKYLFRKEGQNVTLSCEQNLNHDAMYWYRQDPGQGLRLIYYSQIVNDFQKGDIAEGYSVSREKKESFPLTVTSAQKNPTAFYLCASSDRRGGYGYTFGSGTRLTVV.

The rearrangement uses TRBV28 and TRBJ2-7; TRBD1 matches at 12 bases. The V gene end was trimmed by 4 bases and the J gene end by 0 bases; junction bases not matched to a gene: 10. This CDR3 has 18 residues. Per the germline V gene, CDR1 is MDHEN and CDR2 is SYDVKM. CDR3 protein: CASSSLPGQGAHSYEQYF. The CDR3 DNA reads as TGTGCCAGCAGTTCACTACCGGGACAGGGGGCGCACTCCTACGAGCAGTACTTC.

The rearrangement links TRBV6-6 to TRBJ2-1, with D tentatively TRBD1 (6 bases). Trimming cost V 6 bases and J 9 bases, with 21 bases left between them. The CDR3 has 15 residues. CDR1 is MNHNY, CDR2 SVGAGI, per germline (reference sequence). The CDR3 nucleotides are TGTGCCAGCAGCCCCGGTACAGGGCCAATCACTGAGCAGTTCTTC. Amino acid sequence: CASSPGTGPITEQFF.